This T cell receptor beta chain was documented in a study of blood T cells in healthy people across ages. Study at large: About one barcoded TCR beta cDNA was captured per two T cells.

The individuals who served as donors were healthy Caucasians living in Russia, aged roughly 6 to 100. Per sample, at least 6 micrograms of total RNA were extracted. Sample-barcoded 5' priming and a J-beta primer mix drove a second PCR of about 6 to 12 cycles. TCRdb reanalysed the 5' RACE reads using MiXCR and keeps one entry per CDR3 protein. The sample lists about 580,000 distinct CDR3 sequences; 45% to 55% were seen once. V trimming: 3 bases; J trimming: 5 bases; junction bases outside the gene matches: 5. This CDR3 is built from 15 residues. The sample comprised blood. The rearrangement uses TRBV12-3 or TRBV12-4 and TRBJ2-5; 11 bases are shared with TRBD2. The receptor was derived from an elderly man in good health. The CDR3 DNA follows: TGTGCCAGCAGTTTCGCACTAGCGGGAGAGGAGACCCAGTACTTC. This translates into CASSFALAGEETQYF.